The 21 T cell receptor beta chains in this list originate from one sample, sequenced in a study of T-cell reconstitution after alpha-beta-depleted transplantation in children. Unique molecular identifiers were incorporated during preparation of the TCRbeta library. TCRdb reprocessed the PCR reads via MiXCR and lists one record per CDR3 protein. The repertoire consists of about 310,000 distinct CDR3 sequences, with 23% occurring once and the leading ten covering approximately 10%. The sequenced sample was PBMCs, mostly from graft donor cells, obtained 180 days after TCRalphabeta/CD19-depleted stem cell transplant. The receptors come from a male patient aged 5 to 17 who had a stem cell transplant for acute lymphoblastic leukemia, so the T cells may come from the graft donor.

This clonotype was observed at least ten times. The CDR3 sequence is CASSPPIEQRLAKNIQYF. CDR3 DNA: TGTGCCAGCTCACCACCGATTGAACAGCGTCTAGCCAAAAACATTCAGTACTTC. The chain joins TRBV18 to TRBJ2-4, with no clear D. This CDR3 spans 18 amino acids. CDR1 and CDR2 (germline): KGHSH, LQKENI. V was shortened by 0 bases and J by 0 bases, with 15 bases between the two germline ends.

This chain links TRBV10-2 with TRBJ2-7; 9 nucleotides match TRBD2. CDR3 size: 16 residues. The germline V gene has CDR1 WSHSY and CDR2 SAAADI. Trimming removed 2 bases from V and 3 bases from J; junction bases left unmatched: 8. CDR3 in amino acids: CASSEGPGTSRYEQYF. The CDR3 region has the DNA TGCGCCAGCAGTGAGGGTCCCGGGACTAGCCGCTACGAGCAGTACTTC.

The chain employs TRBV10-3 and TRBJ1-3; 7 bases line up with TRBD1. The CDR3 consists of 19 residues. The germline V gene encodes CDR1 ENHRY and CDR2 SYGVKD. J lost 0 bases, V lost 8 bases, and 19 bases had no gene match. DNA for the CDR3: TGTGCCATCGGCCGGACAGGCCCTGGGCCTCCGAGCTCTGGAAACACCATATATTTT. This gives the protein CAIGRTGPGPPSSGNTIYF.

V is TRBV12-3 or TRBV12-4 and J is TRBJ2-1; D is unresolved. V lost 0 bases to trimming and J lost 7 bases, with 13 bases between them. The CDR3 is made up of 15 amino acids. CDR3 sequence (DNA): TGTGCCAGCAGTTTAGCGGCCCCCCTTATTAATGAGCAGTTCTTC. Translating it yields CASSLAAPLINEQFF.

This clonotype was counted a few times. V usage is TRBV7-8 and J usage is TRBJ2-7; 13 bases are a match to TRBD2. Germline trimming cut 5 bases from V and 6 bases from J; bases unmatched to any gene: 7. The CDR3 is made up of 15 amino acids. In germline, CDR1 is SGHVS, CDR2 FQNEAQ. The CDR3 spells CASSITSGRAAEQYF. The CDR3 DNA reads TGTGCCAGCAGCATCACTAGCGGGAGGGCGGCCGAGCAGTACTTC.

A few counts support this clonotype. The V and J genes are TRBV29-1 and TRBJ2-3; possibly TRBD1 for D (7 bases). From germline, CDR1 is SQVTM and CDR2 ANQGSEA. Trimming took 7 bases from V and 2 from J, leaving 13 bases between them. This CDR3 has 13 amino acids. The CDR3 reads CSARGAATDTQYF. DNA of the CDR3: TGCAGCGCCAGGGGGGCTGCCACAGATACGCAGTATTTT.

This clonotype was seen just once. The chain links TRBV2 to TRBJ1-5; TRBD1 agrees at 7 bases. The CDR3 extends over 13 amino acids. With 5 bases clipped from V and 5 bases from J, the junction kept 3 bases outside the gene matches. Germline loops: CDR1 SNHLY, CDR2 FYNNEI. The CDR3 DNA is TGTGCCAGCAGTTACAGGGGTTATCAGCCCCAGCATTTT. Its translation: CASSYRGYQPQHF.

The rearrangement joins TRBV20-1 to TRBJ1-1, with D perhaps TRBD1 (5 bases). The CDR3 covers 16 residues. V gave up 6 bases and J gave up 1 base, with 21 bases separating them. The germline V gene encodes CDR1 DFQATT and CDR2 SNEGSKA (reference sequence). The DNA of the CDR3 is TGCAGTGCCAACCGACAGCGGTGGGGCGCGAACACTGAAGCTTTCTTT. Its protein product is CSANRQRWGANTEAFF.

This clonotype came up a few times. The V and J genes are TRBV20-1 and TRBJ2-1; 10 nucleotides align to TRBD1. Per germline, CDR1 DFQATT and CDR2 SNEGSKA (reference sequence). V was clipped by 3 bases and J by 4 bases; unmatched bases: 12. CDR3 length: 17 residues. In DNA, the CDR3 is TGCAGTGCTAGGGATCCCGGACAGGGGGTTTCTTACAATGAGCAGTTCTTC. Its protein product is CSARDPGQGVSYNEQFF.

This clonotype has only a few counts. The chain is built from TRBV12-3 or TRBV12-4 and TRBJ2-3; D ambiguous. The length of the CDR3 is 14 residues. V was shortened by 7 bases and J by 5 bases, with 16 bases between the two germline ends. This CDR3 reads CASILRSLGDTQYF. The DNA of the CDR3 is TGTGCCAGCATCCTTCGGTCCCTGGGAGATACGCAGTATTTT.

This clonotype was seen more than once but under ten times. V usage is TRBV3-1 and J usage is TRBJ2-4, with D possibly TRBD1 on 5 matching bases. The CDR3 length is 14 residues. The germline gives CDR1 LGHDT, CDR2 YNNKEL (reference sequence). V dropped 4 bases and J dropped 0 bases, with 7 bases sitting between them. The CDR3 DNA reads as TGTGCCAGCAGCCTCAGGGTAGCCAAAAACATTCAGTACTTC. This gives the protein CASSLRVAKNIQYF.

The chain couples TRBV29-1 to TRBJ1-2; D might be TRBD1 (5 bases). The CDR3 extends over 14 amino acids. Deletions cut 1 base from V and 7 bases from J, with 16 bases between. Germline assignment: CDR1 SQVTM and CDR2 ANQGSEA. CDR3 sequence: CSVEVGQFYAGYTF. CDR3 nucleotide sequence: TGCAGCGTTGAAGTGGGGCAGTTTTATGCTGGCTACACCTTC.

This clonotype has only one observation. This CDR3 is missing its conserved last phenylalanine or tryptophan, likely due to a read error. The DNA is omitted, as the CDR3 cannot be located on it reliably, and the CDR3 follows TCRdb's listing. The chain carries TRBV21-1 and TRBJ1-5; the D call TRBD1 from the table was never checked on the DNA. TRBV21-1 is shown as a pseudogene. The CDR3 is 15 amino acids long, termini counted. CDR3: CASSNVDREVISPSI.

The chain employs TRBV7-2 and TRBJ1-5, with D possibly matching TRBD1 (6 bases). The V and J ends lost 2 bases and 11 bases respectively, with 10 bases between them. The CDR3 has 12 residues. Germline CDR1 SGHTA, CDR2 FQGNSA. The CDR3 region has the DNA TGTGCCAGCAGCTTAACTCGACAGGCCCAGCATTTT. It codes for CASSLTRQAQHF.

The chain carries TRBV7-9 and TRBJ1-5, with a weak D call TRBD1 (5 bases). The CDR3 totals 14 residues. V gave up 5 bases and J gave up 4 bases, with 12 bases separating them. Per the germline V gene, CDR1 is SEHNR and CDR2 is FQNEAQ (reference sequence). In DNA form, the CDR3 reads TGTGCCAGCAGCAAGGGACCGCCAAATCAGCCCCAGCATTTT. It is translated as CASSKGPPNQPQHF.

This chain uses TRBV3-1 with TRBJ1-1; no firm D call. In germline, CDR1 is LGHDT, CDR2 YNNKEL (reference sequence). The CDR3 has 11 amino acids. Trimming took 5 bases from V and 8 from J, leaving 9 bases between them. DNA for the CDR3: TGTGCCAGCAGCTCCCGGGCCGAAGCTTTCTTT. It codes for CASSSRAEAFF.

The J gene is TRBJ2-7, the V gene TRBV27; D is unclear. Germline CDR1 reads MNHEY; CDR2 reads SMNVEV (reference sequence). The CDR3 has 13 amino acids. The V gene lost 3 bases and the J gene lost 5 bases, with 11 bases spanning the gap. The CDR3, as DNA: TGTGCCAGCAGTTTCGGCGATACCAACGAGCAGTACTTC. Residues: CASSFGDTNEQYF.

This clonotype appeared many times. This rearrangement joins TRBV20-1 to TRBJ2-1; 9 bases map to TRBD2. The CDR3 runs 15 residues. Trimming removed 3 bases from V and 6 bases from J; junction bases left unmatched: 9. Per germline, CDR1 DFQATT and CDR2 SNEGSKA (reference sequence). CDR3 nucleotide sequence: TGCAGTGCTAGCCGCTTAGCGGGAGTTCTCAATGAGCAGTTCTTC. This sequence encodes CSASRLAGVLNEQFF.

This clonotype was seen more than once but under ten times. The gene calls are TRBV6-1 and TRBJ2-7; 7 bases line up with TRBD2. Germline CDR1 and CDR2: MNHNS and SASEGT. Unmatched junction bases numbered 7, after V lost 6 bases and J lost 2 bases. This CDR3 has 14 residues. The CDR3 coding sequence is TGTGCCAGCAGACGAACTAGCGCAACCTACGAGCAGTACTTC. It translates to CASRRTSATYEQYF.

This clonotype was seen a few times. The rearrangement links TRBV20-1 to TRBJ1-1; TRBD1 agrees at 7 bases. CDR1 is DFQATT and CDR2 is SNEGSKA in the germline V gene (reference sequence). The J segment lost 0 bases and the V segment lost 1 base, leaving 8 bases of the junction unmatched. The CDR3 contains 16 residues. The CDR3 region has the DNA TGCAGTGCTAGAGGTTCGAGGACAGGCCTGAACACTGAAGCTTTCTTT. Protein sequence: CSARGSRTGLNTEAFF.

This clonotype was seen at least ten times. V is TRBV12-3 or TRBV12-4 and J is TRBJ1-5; no clear D gene. The CDR3 contains 14 residues. The V end was cut by 1 base, the J end by 0 bases, with 4 bases between. In DNA form, the CDR3 reads TGTGCCAGCAGTTTAGTCGTTAGCAATCAGCCCCAGCATTTT. Residues: CASSLVVSNQPQHF.